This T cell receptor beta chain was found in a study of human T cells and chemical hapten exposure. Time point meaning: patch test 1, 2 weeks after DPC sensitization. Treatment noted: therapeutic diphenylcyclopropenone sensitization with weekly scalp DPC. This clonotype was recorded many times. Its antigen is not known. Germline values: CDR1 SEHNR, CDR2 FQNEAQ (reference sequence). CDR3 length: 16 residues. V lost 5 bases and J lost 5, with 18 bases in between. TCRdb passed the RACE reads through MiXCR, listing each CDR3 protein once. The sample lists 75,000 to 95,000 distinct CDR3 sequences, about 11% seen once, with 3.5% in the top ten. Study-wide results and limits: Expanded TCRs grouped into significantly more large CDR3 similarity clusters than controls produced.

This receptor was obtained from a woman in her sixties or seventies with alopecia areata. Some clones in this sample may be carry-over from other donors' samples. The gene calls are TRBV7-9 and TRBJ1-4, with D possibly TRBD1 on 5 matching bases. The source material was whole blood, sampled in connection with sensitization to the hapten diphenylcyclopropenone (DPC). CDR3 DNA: TGTGCCAGCAGCCGAACGAGGGACGGGAAAAATGAAAAACTGTTTTTT. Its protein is CASSRTRDGKNEKLFF. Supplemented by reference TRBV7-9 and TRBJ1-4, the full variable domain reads DTGVSQNPRHKITKRGQNVTFRCDPISEHNRLYWYRQTLGQGPEFLTYFQNEAQLEKSRLLSDRFSAERPKGSFSTLEIQRTEQGDSAMYLCASSRTRDGKNEKLFFGSGTQLSVL.